These 15 T cell receptor beta chains came from one sample sequenced in a study of blood T cell repertoires in COVID-19. Method: immunoSEQ multiplex PCR; TCRdb's copy keeps in-frame clones and lacks some. The sample comprises over 50,000 clones, 91% of which are singletons, and under 7.5% rests with the top ten. What was sequenced was peripheral blood. These receptors were obtained from a middle-aged man with active COVID-19.

The gene calls are TRBV7-2 and TRBJ1-6; tentative D call: TRBD1 (5 bases). This CDR3 is 13 amino acids long. The V and J ends lost 5 bases and 12 bases respectively, with 14 bases between them. The V gene's germline CDR1 is SGHTA and CDR2 FQGNSA. This CDR3 reads CASSTHFGQPLHF. CDR3 DNA: TGTGCCAGCAGCACCCATTTCGGACAACCCCTCCACTTT.

V and J are TRBV5-4 and TRBJ2-6; 9 bases are shared with TRBD1. V lost 6 bases to trimming and J lost 0 bases; unmatched junction nucleotides: 10. CDR3 length equals 18 residues. Germline loops: CDR1 SGHNT, CDR2 YYREEE (reference sequence). In DNA form, the CDR3 reads TGTGCCAGCACCAAACCCGGGACAGGGAGCTCTGGGGCCAACGTCCTGACTTTC. Translated, it gives CASTKPGTGSSGANVLTF. Drawing the rest from reference TRBV5-4 and TRBJ2-6, the complete variable domain is ETGVTQSPTHLIKTRGQQVTLRCSSQSGHNTVSWYQQALGQGPQFIFQYYREEENGRGNFPPRFSGLQFPNYSSELNVNALELDDSALYLCASTKPGTGSSGANVLTFGAGSRLTVL.

The chain combines TRBV12-3 or TRBV12-4 with TRBJ2-3; D gene ambiguous. CDR3 length equals 11 residues. The ends were cut back, 7 bases at V and 6 bases at J, with 8 bases in the middle. CDR3 bases: TGTGCCAGCACCCTCGCGGATACGCAGTATTTT. Protein sequence: CASTLADTQYF.

The V call is TRBV7-5, the J call TRBJ1-1. TRBV7-5 is flagged as a pseudogene. The CDR3 has 13 amino acids. This CDR3 is CVRSPSGNTEAFF. The CDR3 nucleotides are TGTGTCAGAAGCCCGTCGGGGAACACTGAAGCTTTCTTT.

The sample holds one count of this clone. The chain combines TRBV18 with TRBJ1-1; D not resolved. The germline V gene encodes CDR1 KGHSH and CDR2 LQKENI. This CDR3 region has 15 residues. Trimming stripped 0 bases from V and 0 bases from J, with 8 bases between. CDR3: CASSPPWRMNTEAFF. The CDR3 DNA reads as TGTGCCAGCTCACCACCGTGGCGGATGAACACTGAAGCTTTCTTT.

Only a few counts were recorded for this clone. The chain is built from TRBV14 and TRBJ1-6; tentative D call: TRBD1 (6 bases). The CDR3 length is 16 residues. Trimming left V 4 bases short and J 6 bases short, with 16 bases between. Germline CDR1 and CDR2: SGHDN and FVKESK. CDR3 bases: TGTGCCAGCAGCCCCGCGAACGGACAGCGTAATTCACCCCTCCACTTT. This sequence encodes CASSPANGQRNSPLHF.

This sequence joins TRBV29-1 and TRBJ2-1, with unresolved D. CDR1 is SQVTM and CDR2 is ANQGSEA in the germline V gene. The CDR3 covers 12 residues. The ends were cut back, 0 bases at V and 9 bases at J, with 9 bases in the middle. CDR3 nucleotides: TGCAGCGTTGAAGATGACAAGCTTGAGCAGTTCTTC. This encodes CSVEDDKLEQFF.

This chain connects TRBV30 to TRBJ2-7, with 7 bases lining up with TRBD2. The V gene end was trimmed by 5 bases and the J gene end by 4 bases; junction bases not matched to a gene: 11. The CDR3 extends over 14 amino acids. The germline V gene encodes CDR1 GTSNPN and CDR2 SVGIG (reference sequence). CDR3: CAWGRGGSVYEQYF. In DNA form, the CDR3 reads TGTGCCTGGGGCCGGGGCGGGAGCGTATACGAGCAGTACTTC.

The count of this clone is one. V and J are TRBV28 and TRBJ2-7; 8 nucleotides agree with TRBD1. The CDR3 covers 15 residues. CDR1 is MDHEN and CDR2 is SYDVKM in the germline V gene. V was pared by 5 bases and J by 0 bases, with 6 bases of the junction left unmatched. The CDR3 region is CASSHPGTGSYEQYF. The CDR3 DNA follows: TGTGCCAGCAGTCACCCCGGGACAGGCTCCTACGAGCAGTACTTC.

The chain has TRBV12-3 or TRBV12-4 and TRBJ1-5; D is ambiguous. The CDR3 is 13 residues long. Trimming took off 1 base at V and 6 bases at J, with 7 bases between the two ends. CDR3 DNA sequence: TGTGCCAGCAGTTTAGGCGCGGGTCAGCCCCAGCATTTT. This translates into CASSLGAGQPQHF.

The chain is built from TRBV6-5 and TRBJ2-1; the match to TRBD2 covers 14 bases. The CDR3 length is 15 residues. V was pared by 6 bases and J by 7 bases, with 5 bases of the junction left unmatched. The germline V gene has CDR1 MNHEY and CDR2 SVGAGI. The CDR3 is CASSRTSGRTNEQFF. In DNA form, the CDR3 reads TGTGCCAGCAGCCGGACTAGCGGGAGGACGAATGAGCAGTTCTTC.

This CDR3 is CASSPWEGTVNTEAFF. CDR3 DNA sequence: TGTGCCAGCAGCCCCTGGGAGGGGACGGTGAACACTGAAGCTTTCTTT. The chain is built from TRBV11-2 and TRBJ1-1; possible D gene TRBD1, 5 bases. CDR1 SGHAT and CDR2 FQNNGV come from the germline V gene. CDR3 size: 16 residues. Trimming pared 5 bases from V and 0 bases from J, leaving 16 bases between.

As regards this clone: One junction end does not reproduce the germline sequence, and a read error may be involved. This sequence joins TRBV2 and TRBJ2-5; D possibly corresponds to TRBD1 (6 bases). Germline values: CDR1 SNHLY, CDR2 FYNNEI. This CDR3 spans 14 amino acids. CDR3 sequence: CAGSDDRRWETQYF. Here the CDR3 DNA reads TGTGCCGGCAGTGACGACAGGCGGTGGGAGACCCAGTACTTC.

The rearrangement joins TRBV6-2 or TRBV6-3 to TRBJ2-7; TRBD1 agrees at 8 bases. The CDR3 totals 15 residues. With 2 bases clipped from V and 5 bases from J, the junction kept 8 bases outside the gene matches. Germline V gene data show CDR1 as MNHEY and CDR2 as SVGEGT. CDR3 residues: CASSYRQGIYDEQYF. The CDR3, as DNA: TGTGCCAGCAGTTACAGACAGGGGATATATGACGAGCAGTACTTC.

CDR3 sequence: CASSQGGIAVGYTF. The CDR3 DNA reads as TGTGCCAGCAGCCAGGGGGGGATTGCAGTCGGCTACACCTTC. The V gene is TRBV4-2, the J gene TRBJ1-2; weak D call: TRBD1 (5 bases). V shed 3 bases and J shed 8 bases, with 16 bases lying between them. CDR1 LGHNA and CDR2 YNFKEQ come from the germline V gene. The length of the CDR3 is 14 residues.